These 13 T cell receptor beta chains were all obtained from the same sample, sequenced in a study of vaccination and CD4 T cells after COVID-19. No antigen has been assigned to these receptors. Documented treatment: approximately 9-day PBMC culture with coronavirus spike peptide pools or control peptides (ViraFEST assay). The unexposed donor provided CD4+ T cells, which were taken before the COVID-19 pandemic (2011-2018). Sequencing of cultured CD4+ T cell DNA used the Oncomine TCR Beta short-read assay. TCRdb redid the calling of the PCR reads with MiXCR, one entry per CDR3 protein. The table lists 4,000 or so distinct CDR3 sequences, around 28% of them singletons. Sequencing was performed on CD4+ T cells from blood, cultured in vitro. The receptors here all came from a human donor in good health.

This sequence joins TRBV7-6 and TRBJ1-4, with 8 nucleotides matching TRBD1. Looked up from germline, CDR1 is SGHVS and CDR2 is FNYEAQ. With V trimmed by 5 bases and J by 8 bases, 13 bases remained unmatched. The CDR3 is 16 residues long. The CDR3 DNA reads as TGTGCCAGCAGCGGACAACAGGGGGGGACTGGGGAAAAACTGTTTTTT. Protein sequence: CASSGQQGGTGEKLFF.

The chain is built from TRBV10-2 and TRBJ2-7, with unresolved D. Germline V gene lookup returns CDR1 WSHSY and CDR2 SAAADI. The CDR3 has 14 amino acids. Trimming stripped 4 bases from V and 3 bases from J, with 13 bases between. The CDR3 region has the DNA TGCGCCAGCAGTGTAACAGAAGGATTCTACGAGCAGTACTTC. This codes for CASSVTEGFYEQYF.

This clonotype was observed a handful of times. The chain couples TRBV5-4 to TRBJ1-2; D is ambiguous. The length of the CDR3 is 15 residues. CDR1 and CDR2 from the germline V gene are SGHNT and YYREEE (reference sequence). V was clipped by 1 base and J by 2 bases, with 12 bases between them. The CDR3 bases are TGTGCCAGCAGCTTGCGGCAAGCGGTAAACTATGGCTACACCTTC. This gives the protein CASSLRQAVNYGYTF.

V gene TRBV7-9 combines with J gene TRBJ2-2; the D gene is possibly TRBD2 (6 bases). Trimming removed 5 bases from V and 6 bases from J, with 16 bases in between. Germline V gene data show CDR1 as SEHNR and CDR2 as FQNEAQ (reference sequence). The CDR3 has 15 residues. The CDR3 here is CASSRDWGEAGELFF. DNA for the CDR3: TGTGCCAGCAGCCGAGATTGGGGGGAAGCCGGGGAGCTGTTTTTT. Filled out from reference TRBV7-9 and TRBJ2-2, the complete variable domain reads DTGVSQNPRHKITKRGQNVTFRCDPISEHNRLYWYRQTLGQGPEFLTYFQNEAQLEKSRLLSDRFSAERPKGSFSTLEIQRTEQGDSAMYLCASSRDWGEAGELFFGEGSRLTVL.

The V gene is TRBV12-3 or TRBV12-4, the J gene TRBJ2-3, with 7 bases identical to TRBD2. The trim removed 5 bases at V and 0 bases at J, leaving 8 bases unmatched. CDR3 size: 16 residues. The CDR3, as DNA: TGTGCCAGCAGTCTTCCCTCGGGAGGCAGCACAGATACGCAGTATTTT. This gives the protein CASSLPSGGSTDTQYF.

The J gene is TRBJ1-5, the V gene TRBV20-1; tentative D call: TRBD1 (5 bases). The CDR3 has 13 residues. V dropped 5 bases and J dropped 0 bases, with 8 bases sitting between them. Germline loops: CDR1 DFQATT, CDR2 SNEGSKA (reference sequence). The CDR3 DNA follows: TGCAGTGCTTCGAGGGGTAGCAATCAGCCCCAGCATTTT. It yields the protein CSASRGSNQPQHF.

The chain carries TRBV6-1 and TRBJ2-7, with D maybe TRBD2 (5 bases). The CDR3 has 14 amino acids. Germline V lookup: CDR1 MNHNS, CDR2 SASEGT. The germline V and J ends were trimmed by 2 bases and 0 bases, with 8 bases remaining between them. The CDR3 loop reads CASSENGLSYEQYF. The DNA of the CDR3 is TGTGCCAGCAGTGAAAACGGACTCTCCTACGAGCAGTACTTC.

The V and J genes are TRBV24-1 and TRBJ2-1; 7 positions agree with TRBD2. The V segment lost 3 bases and the J segment 7 bases; nucleotides outside the gene matches: 14. CDR1 is KGHDR, CDR2 SFDVKD, per germline. This CDR3 is 17 amino acids long. The CDR3 reads CATSDRARLATANEQFF. CDR3 in DNA: TGTGCCACCAGTGATCGGGCACGACTAGCCACCGCAAATGAGCAGTTCTTC.

In its sample, this clonotype was seen a few times. The genes are TRBV20-1 and TRBJ1-2, with unresolved D. V was cut by 6 bases and J by 3 bases, with 8 bases left in between. In germline, CDR1 is DFQATT, CDR2 SNEGSKA (reference sequence). CDR3 length: 11 amino acids. The CDR3 reads CSAPEYYGYTF. CDR3 bases: TGCAGTGCCCCGGAATACTATGGCTACACCTTC.

This clonotype showed up just a few times. This chain connects TRBV20-1 to TRBJ2-5; D is possibly TRBD1 (5 bases). CDR1 DFQATT and CDR2 SNEGSKA come from the germline V gene (reference sequence). The CDR3 totals 14 residues. Trimming removed 6 bases from V and 0 bases from J, with 14 bases in between. CDR3: CSAQMAGYQETQYF. The CDR3 DNA reads as TGCAGTGCCCAGATGGCAGGGTACCAAGAGACCCAGTACTTC.

The chain is built from TRBV6-1 and TRBJ1-5; maybe TRBD1 (5 bases). In germline, CDR1 is MNHNS, CDR2 SASEGT. With 8 bases removed from V and 0 bases from J, the gap between germline ends came to 11 bases. The CDR3 sequence is 14 residues long. The CDR3 loop is CASSGGLSNQPQHF. The DNA of the CDR3 is TGTGCCAGCTCGGGGGGACTTAGCAATCAGCCCCAGCATTTT.

This clonotype was picked up one time. CDR3 DNA sequence: TGTGCCAGCAGCTGGACTAGCGGGAGTCGTAATGAGCAGTTCTTC. Translation gives CASSWTSGSRNEQFF. The chain couples TRBV7-2 to TRBJ2-1; 13 bases agree with TRBD2. The CDR3 contains 15 residues. The V and J ends lost 4 bases and 7 bases, in that order; junction bases with no gene match: 4. The germline V gene has CDR1 SGHTA and CDR2 FQGNSA.

This clonotype qualifies as medium-sized. The rearrangement joins TRBV24-1 to TRBJ2-3; 10 bases are shared with TRBD2. The germline gives CDR1 KGHDR, CDR2 SFDVKD. The trim removed 3 bases at V and 4 bases at J, leaving 9 bases unmatched. There are 17 residues in the CDR3. The CDR3 nucleotides read TGTGCCACCAGTGATGGGCTAGCGGGAGAGCTTCCAGATACGCAGTATTTT. It yields the protein CATSDGLAGELPDTQYF.